This T cell receptor (beta chain) was recovered during a study of blood T cell repertoires in COVID-19. Study-wide background: COVID-19 samples from acute and convalescent phases originated in the United States, Italy and Spain.

Produced via immunoSEQ multiplex PCR; TCRdb's table is partial and in-frame only. The table lists under 200,000 clones, 70% to 90% of them singletons, with approximately 7% in the top ten. Germline assignment: CDR1 MDHEN and CDR2 SYDVKM. The CDR3 has 16 amino acids. Trimming removed 8 bases at V and 6 bases at J, with 20 bases between. The material sequenced was peripheral blood. The J gene is TRBJ1-6, the V gene TRBV28, with D possibly being TRBD1 (5 bases). The clonotype was recovered from a man aged 45-65 years with active or convalescent COVID-19. The CDR3 nucleotides are TGTGCCAGCTTGATGGTAGGGGATGGGGCTAATTCACCCCTCCACTTT. Residues: CASLMVGDGANSPLHF. Full variable domain (missing parts from reference TRBV28 and TRBJ1-6): DVKVTQSSRYLVKRTGEKVFLECVQDMDHENMFWYRQDPGLGLRLIYFSYDVKMKEKGDIPEGYSVSREKKERFSLILESASTNQTSMYLCASLMVGDGANSPLHFGNGTRLTVT.